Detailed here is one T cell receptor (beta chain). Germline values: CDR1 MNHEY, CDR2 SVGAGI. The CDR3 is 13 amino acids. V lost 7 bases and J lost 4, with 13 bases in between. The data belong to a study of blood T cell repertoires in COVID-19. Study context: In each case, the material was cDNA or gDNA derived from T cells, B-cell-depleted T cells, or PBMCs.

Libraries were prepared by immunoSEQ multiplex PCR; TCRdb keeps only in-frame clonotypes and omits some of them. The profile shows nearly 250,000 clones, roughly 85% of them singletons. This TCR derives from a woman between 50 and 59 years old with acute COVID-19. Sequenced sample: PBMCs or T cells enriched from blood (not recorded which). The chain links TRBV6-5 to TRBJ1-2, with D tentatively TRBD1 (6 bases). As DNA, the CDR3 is TGTGCCAGCAATTCGGACAGCGTCTATGGCTACACCTTC. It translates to CASNSDSVYGYTF.